This note documents a single T cell receptor beta chain sequence. No antigen is known for it. CDR1 and CDR2 from the germline V gene are SGDLS and YYNGEE. The CDR3 runs 16 residues. The V gene end was trimmed by 0 bases and the J gene end by 4 bases; junction bases not matched to a gene: 6. The data derive from a study of cytomegalovirus exposure and HLA in healthy donors. General study points: Overall, under 200 TCR beta chains were annotated as cytomegalovirus-associated. A later analysis found most CMV-associated TCR beta chains apparently HLA-restricted.

PCR involved 60 Vbeta and 13 Jbeta primers. Source study methods: Later work found 80 million or so unique TCR beta chains, with roughly 11 million shared. The method was immunoSEQ multiplex PCR; TCRdb's version includes in-frame clones alone and lacks a portion of them. V, J and clone size reflect that table, while D and trimming were determined from the DNA. The sample lists about 69,000 clones, about 70% occurring once. When sampled, the donors appeared nominally healthy, though they likely had unrecorded immune exposures. The V and J genes are TRBV9 and TRBJ2-5; 10 positions match TRBD2. The receptor was isolated from a man aged 18-30 years in good health and CMV-seronegative. The sequencing input was PBMCs. CDR3 amino acids: CASSVDGAGGRETQYF. The DNA of the CDR3 is TGTGCCAGCAGCGTAGACGGAGCGGGGGGGCGAGAGACCCAGTACTTC.